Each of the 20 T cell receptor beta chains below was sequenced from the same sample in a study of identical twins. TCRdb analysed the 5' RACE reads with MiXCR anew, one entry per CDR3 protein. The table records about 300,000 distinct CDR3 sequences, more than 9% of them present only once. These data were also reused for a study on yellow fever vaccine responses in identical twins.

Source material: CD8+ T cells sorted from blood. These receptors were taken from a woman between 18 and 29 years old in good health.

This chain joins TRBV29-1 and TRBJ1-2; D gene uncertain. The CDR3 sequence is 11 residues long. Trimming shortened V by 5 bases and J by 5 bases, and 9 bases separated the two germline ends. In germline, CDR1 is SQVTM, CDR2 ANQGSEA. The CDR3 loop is CSVTTWYGYTF. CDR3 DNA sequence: TGCAGCGTTACTACCTGGTATGGCTACACCTTC.

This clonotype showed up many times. The CDR3 DNA sequence: TGTGCCAGCAGCCAAGAAGGGCCCGGACCTCAGCCCTACGAGCAGTACTTC. Translating gives CASSQEGPGPQPYEQYF. The chain employs TRBV3-1 and TRBJ2-7; unclear D gene. Germline assignment: CDR1 LGHDT and CDR2 YNNKEL (reference sequence). CDR3 size: 17 residues. V was trimmed by 0 bases and J by 2 bases, leaving 17 bases between them.

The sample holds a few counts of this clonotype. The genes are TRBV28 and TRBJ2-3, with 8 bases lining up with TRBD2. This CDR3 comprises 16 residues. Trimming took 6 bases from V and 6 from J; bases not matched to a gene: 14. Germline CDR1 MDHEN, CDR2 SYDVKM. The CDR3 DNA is TGTGCCAGCAGCATAGGACTAGCAGCTTACGGGGATACGCAGTATTTT. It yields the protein CASSIGLAAYGDTQYF.

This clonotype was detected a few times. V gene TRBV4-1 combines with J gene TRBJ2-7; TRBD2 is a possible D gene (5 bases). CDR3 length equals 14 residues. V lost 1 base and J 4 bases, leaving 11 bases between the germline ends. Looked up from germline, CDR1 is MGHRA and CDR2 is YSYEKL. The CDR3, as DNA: TGCGCCAGCAGCCAAGTACTAGGGATGTACGAGCAGTACGTC. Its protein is CASSQVLGMYEQYV.

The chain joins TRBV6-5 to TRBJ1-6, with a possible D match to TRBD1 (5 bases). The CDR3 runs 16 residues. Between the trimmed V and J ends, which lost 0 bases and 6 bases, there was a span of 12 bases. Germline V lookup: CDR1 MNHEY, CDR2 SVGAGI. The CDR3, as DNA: TGTGCCAGCAGTTACTCAGGGGTTTCGGGTAATTCACCCCTCCACTTT. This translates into CASSYSGVSGNSPLHF.

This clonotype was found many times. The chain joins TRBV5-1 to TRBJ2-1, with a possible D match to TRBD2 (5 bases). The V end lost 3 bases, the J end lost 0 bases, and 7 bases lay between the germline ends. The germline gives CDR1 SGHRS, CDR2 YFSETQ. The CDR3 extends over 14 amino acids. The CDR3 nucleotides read TGCGCCAGCAGCTCCAGCGGCTCCTACAATGAGCAGTTCTTC. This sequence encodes CASSSSGSYNEQFF.

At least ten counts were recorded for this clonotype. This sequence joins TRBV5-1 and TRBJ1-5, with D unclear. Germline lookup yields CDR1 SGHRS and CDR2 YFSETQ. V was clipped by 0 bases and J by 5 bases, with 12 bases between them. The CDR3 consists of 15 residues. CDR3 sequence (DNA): TGCGCCAGCAGCTTGGACAGCCCCTCTCATCAGCCCCAGCATTTT. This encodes CASSLDSPSHQPQHF.

Here the CDR3 DNA reads TGTGCCAGCAGCTTAGTGAACAGGCCCCAAGAGACCCAGTACTTC. It translates to CASSLVNRPQETQYF. The chain links TRBV7-7 to TRBJ2-5; D might be TRBD1 (5 bases). The germline CDR1 and CDR2 sequences are SSHAT and FNYEAQ (reference sequence). Trimming removed 1 base from V and 1 base from J, with 10 bases in between. The CDR3 totals 15 residues.

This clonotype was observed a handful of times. The CDR3 DNA follows: TGCAGTGCGGGACCAATGAACACTGAAGCTTTCTTT. This gives the protein CSAGPMNTEAFF. V is TRBV20-1 and J is TRBJ1-1; D is possibly TRBD1 (5 bases). With 6 bases removed from V and 0 bases from J, the gap between germline ends came to 8 bases. The germline gives CDR1 DFQATT, CDR2 SNEGSKA (reference sequence). This CDR3 has 12 amino acids.

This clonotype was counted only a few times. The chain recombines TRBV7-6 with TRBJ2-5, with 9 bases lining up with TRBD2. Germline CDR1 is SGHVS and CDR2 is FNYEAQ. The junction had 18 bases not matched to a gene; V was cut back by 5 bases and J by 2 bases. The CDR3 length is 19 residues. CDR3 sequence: CASSTPGSSGKDSQETQYF. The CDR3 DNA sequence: TGTGCCAGCAGCACCCCTGGGTCTAGCGGGAAGGATTCACAAGAGACCCAGTACTTC. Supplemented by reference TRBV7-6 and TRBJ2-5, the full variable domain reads GAGVSQSPRYKVTKRGQDVALRCDPISGHVSLYWYRQALGQGPEFLTYFNYEAQQDKSGLPNDRFSAERPEGSISTLTIQRTEQRDSAMYRCASSTPGSSGKDSQETQYFGPGTRLLVL.

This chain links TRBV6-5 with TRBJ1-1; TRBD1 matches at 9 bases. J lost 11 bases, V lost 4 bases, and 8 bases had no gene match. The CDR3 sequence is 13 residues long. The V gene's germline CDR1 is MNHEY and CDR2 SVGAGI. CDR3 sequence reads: CASSSDRGLGAFF. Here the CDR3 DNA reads TGTGCCAGCAGTTCAGACAGGGGGTTGGGGGCTTTCTTT.

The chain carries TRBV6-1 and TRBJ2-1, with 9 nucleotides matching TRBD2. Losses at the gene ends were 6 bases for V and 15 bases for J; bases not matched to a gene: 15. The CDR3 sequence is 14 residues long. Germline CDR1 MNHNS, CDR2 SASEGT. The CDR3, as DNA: TGTGCCAGCAGGCCTTTGGCGGGGGGGCCCCCTCCGTTCTTC. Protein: CASRPLAGGPPPFF.

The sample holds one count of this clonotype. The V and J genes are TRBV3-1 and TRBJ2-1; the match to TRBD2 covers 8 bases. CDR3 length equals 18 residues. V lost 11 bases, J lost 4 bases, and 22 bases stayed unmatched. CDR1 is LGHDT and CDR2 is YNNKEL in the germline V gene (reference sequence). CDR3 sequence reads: CASSKEGYSGKRYNEQFF. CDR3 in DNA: TGTGCCTCCAGCAAAGAGGGTTATAGCGGGAAAAGGTACAATGAGCAGTTCTTC.

The CDR3 region is CASSLAPASTDTQYF. The CDR3 coding sequence is TGTGCCAGCAGTTTAGCGCCGGCCAGCACAGATACGCAGTATTTT. The chain uses TRBV12-3 or TRBV12-4 and TRBJ2-3; D not resolved. The CDR3 covers 15 residues. Trimming cost V 0 bases and J 0 bases, with 7 bases left between them.

The CDR3 region is CASSEVGWNELYF. CDR3 sequence (DNA): TGTGCCAGCAGTGAAGTAGGGTGGAATGAGTTGTACTTC. J is TRBJ2-4 and V is TRBV6-1, with D unclear. CDR1 is MNHNS and CDR2 is SASEGT in the germline V gene. This CDR3 is built from 13 residues. V dropped 1 base and J dropped 15 bases, with 16 bases sitting between them.

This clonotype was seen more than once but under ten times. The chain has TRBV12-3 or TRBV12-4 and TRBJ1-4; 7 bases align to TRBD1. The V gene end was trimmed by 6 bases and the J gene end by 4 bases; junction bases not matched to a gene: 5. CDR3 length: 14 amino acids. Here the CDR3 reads CASSPGQLNEKLFF. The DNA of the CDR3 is TGTGCCAGCAGCCCGGGACAGCTTAATGAAAAACTGTTTTTT.

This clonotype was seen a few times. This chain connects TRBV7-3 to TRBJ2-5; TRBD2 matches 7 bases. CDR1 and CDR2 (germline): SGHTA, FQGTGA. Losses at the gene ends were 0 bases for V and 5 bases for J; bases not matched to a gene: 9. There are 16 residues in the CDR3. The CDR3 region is CASSLTGASGGETQYF. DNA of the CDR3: TGTGCCAGCAGCTTAACAGGGGCTAGCGGTGGGGAGACCCAGTACTTC.

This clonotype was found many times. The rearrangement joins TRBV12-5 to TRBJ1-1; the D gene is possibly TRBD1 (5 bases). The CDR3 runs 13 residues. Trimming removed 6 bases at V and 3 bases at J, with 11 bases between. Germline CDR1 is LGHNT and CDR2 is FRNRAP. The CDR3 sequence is CASGEGRDTEAFF. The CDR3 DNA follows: TGTGCTAGTGGCGAGGGGAGGGACACTGAAGCTTTCTTT. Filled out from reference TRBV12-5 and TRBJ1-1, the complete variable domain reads DARVTQTPRHKVTEMGQEVTMRCQPILGHNTVFWYRQTMMQGLELLAYFRNRAPLDDSGMPKDRFSAEMPDATLATLKIQPSEPRDSAVYFCASGEGRDTEAFFGQGTRLTVV.

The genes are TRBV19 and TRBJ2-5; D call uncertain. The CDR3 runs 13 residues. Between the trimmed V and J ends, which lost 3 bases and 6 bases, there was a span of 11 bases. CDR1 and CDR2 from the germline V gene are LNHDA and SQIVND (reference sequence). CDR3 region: CASSIAVRKTQYF. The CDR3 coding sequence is TGTGCCAGTAGTATCGCGGTCAGGAAGACCCAGTACTTC.

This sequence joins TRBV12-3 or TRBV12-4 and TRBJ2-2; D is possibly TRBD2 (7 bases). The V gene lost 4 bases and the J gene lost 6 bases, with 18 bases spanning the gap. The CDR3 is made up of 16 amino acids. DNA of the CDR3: TGTGCCAGCAGTTCACTACAGGGCCGGGAGGCCGGGGAGCTGTTTTTT. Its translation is CASSSLQGREAGELFF.